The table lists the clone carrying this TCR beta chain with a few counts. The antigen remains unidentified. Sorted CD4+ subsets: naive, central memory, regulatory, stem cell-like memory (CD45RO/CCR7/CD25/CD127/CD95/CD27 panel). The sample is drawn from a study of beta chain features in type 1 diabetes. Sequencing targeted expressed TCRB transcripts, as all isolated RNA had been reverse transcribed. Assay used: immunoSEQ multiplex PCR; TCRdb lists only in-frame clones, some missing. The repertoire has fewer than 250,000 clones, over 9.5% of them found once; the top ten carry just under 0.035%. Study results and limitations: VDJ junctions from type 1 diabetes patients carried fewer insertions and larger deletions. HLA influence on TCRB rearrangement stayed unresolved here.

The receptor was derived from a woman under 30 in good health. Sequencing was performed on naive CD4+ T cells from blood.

CDR3 sequence (DNA): TGTGCCAGCAGTGGCGGCTCGACAGCCGGGGAGCTGTTTTTT. The encoded protein is CASSGGSTAGELFF. This chain links TRBV6-1 with TRBJ2-2; the D gene is possibly TRBD1 (5 bases). Germline V gene sequence: CDR1 MNHNS, CDR2 SASEGT. Trimming took 4 bases from V and 6 from J, leaving 12 bases between them. The CDR3 sequence is 14 residues long.